Presented here are 18 T cell receptor beta chains from one specimen sequenced in a study of control samples from healthy donors and cancer patients. Assay used: immunoSEQ multiplex PCR; TCRdb lists only in-frame clones, some missing. The sample shows 100,000 to 150,000 clones, approximately 84% of them seen only once. The sample comprised blood. These receptors all come from a man aged 18 to 29 in good health.

The chain joins TRBV13 to TRBJ2-7, with TRBD1 matching 8 bases. Germline V CDR1 and CDR2: PRHDT, FYEKMQ (reference sequence). The CDR3 runs to 15 residues. The V segment lost 1 base and the J segment 3 bases; nucleotides outside the gene matches: 5. The CDR3 protein is CASSLDAGGYYEQYF. CDR3 DNA: TGTGCCAGCAGCTTAGATGCAGGGGGCTACTACGAGCAGTACTTC.

This clone has more than one count but fewer than ten. V usage is TRBV5-3 and J usage is TRBJ2-3; 8 bases are a match to TRBD2. TRBV5-3 is placed among ORFs of uncertain function. The CDR3 has 17 residues. V trimming: 4 bases; J trimming: 1 base; junction bases outside the gene matches: 11. CDR3 loop: CARSLPGLGLGTDTQYF. The CDR3 coding sequence is TGTGCCAGAAGCCTACCGGGACTAGGGTTAGGCACAGATACGCAGTATTTT.

J is TRBJ1-5 and V is TRBV6-5, with 7 nucleotides matching TRBD1. The V and J ends lost 5 bases and 5 bases, in that order; junction bases with no gene match: 6. The CDR3 is 14 amino acids. CDR1 and CDR2 (germline): MNHEY, SVGAGI. The CDR3 sequence: CASSTRQGDQPQHF. In DNA, the CDR3 is TGTGCCAGCAGTACCAGACAGGGAGATCAGCCCCAGCATTTT.

The chain has TRBV27 and TRBJ2-3; TRBD2 matches 12 bases. V dropped 3 bases and J dropped 4; count of bases not matched to a gene: 8. CDR1 is MNHEY, CDR2 SMNVEV, per germline (reference sequence). This CDR3 has 17 amino acids. CDR3 bases: TGTGCCAGCAGTTTGTGGACTAGCGGGACATGGTCAGATACGCAGTATTTT. As protein: CASSLWTSGTWSDTQYF.

V gene TRBV3-1 (or the pseudogene TRBV3-2) combines with J gene TRBJ1-1; D is possibly TRBD1 (5 bases). The germline CDR1 and CDR2 sequences are LGHDT and YNNKEL (reference sequence). Trimming pared 4 bases from V and 0 bases from J, leaving 12 bases between. The CDR3 contains 15 residues. The CDR3 region has the DNA TGTGCCAGCAGCCGAATGGGGCAGATGAACACTGAAGCTTTCTTT. Its translation is CASSRMGQMNTEAFF.

The gene calls are TRBV19 and TRBJ2-2, with 9 bases lining up with TRBD2. CDR1 and CDR2 (germline): LNHDA, SQIVND (reference sequence). CDR3 size: 18 residues. V shed 5 bases, J shed 4 bases, and the junction held 14 bases outside the gene matches. CDR3 bases: TGTGCCAGTAGTGAGATGAGGCGGGAGGGCCCGAGCACCGGGGAGCTGTTTTTT. This gives the protein CASSEMRREGPSTGELFF.

This chain uses TRBV5-4 with TRBJ2-7; the match to TRBD2 covers 10 bases. J gave up 5 bases and V 1 base, and 6 bases lay outside the gene matches. Per germline, CDR1 SGHNT and CDR2 YYREEE (reference sequence). This CDR3 is 15 amino acids long. CDR3 in amino acids: CASSLSLAGVNEQYF. The CDR3 DNA follows: TGTGCCAGCAGCTTGTCCCTAGCGGGAGTAAACGAGCAGTACTTC.

In its sample, this clone ranks as medium-sized. In DNA, the CDR3 is TGTGCCAGTAGTATTGGCTCTGGGTCAGCTTATGGCTACACCTTC. It yields the protein CASSIGSGSAYGYTF. V gene TRBV19 combines with J gene TRBJ1-2; D ambiguous. Trimming removed 3 bases at V and 5 bases at J, with 16 bases between. The CDR3 length is 15 residues. Germline CDR1 LNHDA, CDR2 SQIVND (reference sequence).

The chain links TRBV6-1 to TRBJ1-2; D unclear. V gave up 3 bases and J gave up 4 bases, with 21 bases separating them. The CDR3 spans 17 residues. Germline loops: CDR1 MNHNS, CDR2 SASEGT. DNA for the CDR3: TGTGCCAGCAGTGACGTGAGGCGTTTGGGTGGAGGCTATGGCTACACCTTC. This translates into CASSDVRRLGGGYGYTF.

The chain couples TRBV4-3 to TRBJ2-6, with D possibly called TRBD1 or TRBD2 (5 bases each). Trimming stripped 3 bases from V and 2 bases from J, with 8 bases between. This CDR3 has 15 amino acids. Germline V CDR1 and CDR2: LGHNA, YSLEER. The CDR3 loop reads CASSQGVTGANVLTF. CDR3 bases: TGCGCCAGCAGCCAGGGGGTGACTGGGGCCAACGTCCTGACTTTC.

J is TRBJ2-1 and V is TRBV3-1 (or the pseudogene TRBV3-2); 7 nucleotides line up with TRBD2. This CDR3 has 18 residues. Germline CDR1 LGHDT, CDR2 YNNKEL (reference sequence). V was clipped by 1 base and J by 2 bases; unmatched bases: 11. The CDR3, as DNA: TGTGCCAGCAGCCAAGGGGGGGGGAGCGGTGTAGCCTACAATGAGCAGTTCTTC. It yields the protein CASSQGGGSGVAYNEQFF.

The rearrangement joins TRBV6-5 to TRBJ2-5; 9 positions match TRBD1. Germline V CDR1 and CDR2: MNHEY, SVGAGI. This CDR3 is built from 14 residues. Germline trimming cut 6 bases from V and 2 bases from J; bases unmatched to any gene: 4. The CDR3 DNA reads as TGTGCCAGCAGCCCGGGACAGGGACAAGAGACCCAGTACTTC. Protein: CASSPGQGQETQYF.

Concerning this clone: Other nucleotide sequences from this sample produce the same CDR3. V usage is TRBV28 and J usage is TRBJ1-2; the D gene is possibly TRBD1 (6 bases). Germline V gives CDR1 MDHEN, CDR2 SYDVKM. Trimming stripped 7 bases from V and 8 bases from J, with 23 bases between. This CDR3 has 15 residues. The CDR3 bases are TGTGCCAGCACAACTGAATCCCGGGGGCAGGGGGGCTACACCTTC. This translates into CASTTESRGQGGYTF.

The J gene is TRBJ2-7, the V gene TRBV5-1; 15 bases agree with TRBD2. The CDR3 totals 17 residues. V was clipped by 1 base and J by 1 base; unmatched bases: 3. Germline V lookup: CDR1 SGHRS, CDR2 YFSETQ. DNA for the CDR3: TGCGCCAGCAGCTTGCAGGGACTAGCGGGAGGTTCCTACGAGCAGTACTTC. This sequence encodes CASSLQGLAGGSYEQYF.

This rearrangement joins TRBV29-1 to TRBJ2-3; perhaps D is TRBD1 or TRBD2 (5 bases each). Trimming removed 7 bases from V and 6 bases from J, with 20 bases in between. This CDR3 spans 14 amino acids. Germline V gives CDR1 SQVTM, CDR2 ANQGSEA. The CDR3 loop is CSARGGLGSDTQYF. CDR3 nucleotide sequence: TGCAGCGCCCGGGGCGGCCTAGGATCCGATACGCAGTATTTT.

The CDR3 region has the DNA TGTGCCAGCAGCCGCCACAGGGAGGAAGCTTTCTTT. This sequence encodes CASSRHREEAFF. The rearrangement uses TRBV7-3 and TRBJ1-1; D possibly corresponds to TRBD1 (6 bases). Per germline, CDR1 SGHTA and CDR2 FQGTGA. With 5 bases removed from V and 8 bases from J, the gap between germline ends came to 12 bases. This CDR3 comprises 12 residues.

The chain links TRBV27 to TRBJ2-1; 16 bases are a match to TRBD2. CDR1 and CDR2 from the germline V gene are MNHEY and SMNVEV (reference sequence). The CDR3 runs 19 residues. Trimming removed 6 bases from V and 6 bases from J; junction bases left unmatched: 14. CDR3 sequence reads: CASRIYGTSGRARVNEQFF. CDR3 bases: TGTGCCAGCAGAATCTACGGGACTAGCGGGAGGGCTCGAGTCAATGAGCAGTTCTTC.

J is TRBJ2-3 and V is TRBV7-3; D is uncertain. Germline CDR1 and CDR2: SGHTA and FQGTGA. This CDR3 has 15 amino acids. The V end lost 2 bases, the J end lost 0 bases, and 9 bases lay between the germline ends. The CDR3: CASSLPSSSTDTQYF. CDR3 coding DNA: TGTGCCAGCAGCTTACCGTCCAGTAGCACAGATACGCAGTATTTT.